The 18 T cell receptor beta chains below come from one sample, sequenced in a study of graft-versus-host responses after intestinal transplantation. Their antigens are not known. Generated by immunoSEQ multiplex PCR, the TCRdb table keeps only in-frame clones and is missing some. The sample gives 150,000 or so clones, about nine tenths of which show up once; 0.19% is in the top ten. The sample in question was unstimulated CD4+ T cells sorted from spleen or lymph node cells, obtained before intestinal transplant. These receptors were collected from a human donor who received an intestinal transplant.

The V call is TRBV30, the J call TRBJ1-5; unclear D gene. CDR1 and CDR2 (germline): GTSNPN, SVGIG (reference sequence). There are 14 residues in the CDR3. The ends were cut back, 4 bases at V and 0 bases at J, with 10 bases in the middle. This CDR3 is CAWTKSYSNQPQHF. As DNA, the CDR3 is TGTGCCTGGACGAAAAGTTATAGCAATCAGCCCCAGCATTTT.

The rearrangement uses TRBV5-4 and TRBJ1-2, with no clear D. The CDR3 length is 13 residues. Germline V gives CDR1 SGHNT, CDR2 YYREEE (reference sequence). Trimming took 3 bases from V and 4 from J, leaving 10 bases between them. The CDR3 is CASSSDWFYGYTF. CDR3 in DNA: TGTGCCAGCAGCTCCGACTGGTTCTATGGCTACACCTTC.

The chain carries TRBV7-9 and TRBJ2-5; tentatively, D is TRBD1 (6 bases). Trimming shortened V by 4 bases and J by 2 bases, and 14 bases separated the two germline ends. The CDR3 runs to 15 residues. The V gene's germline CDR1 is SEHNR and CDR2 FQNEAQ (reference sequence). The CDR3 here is CASSSRDTGQETQYF. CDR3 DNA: TGTGCCAGCAGCTCCCGGGACACAGGTCAAGAGACCCAGTACTTC.

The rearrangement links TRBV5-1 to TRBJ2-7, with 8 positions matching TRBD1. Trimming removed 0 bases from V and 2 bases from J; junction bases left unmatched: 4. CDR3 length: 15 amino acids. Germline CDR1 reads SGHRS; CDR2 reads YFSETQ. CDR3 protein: CASSLGTGGTYEQYF. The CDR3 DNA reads TGCGCCAGCAGCTTGGGTACAGGGGGGACCTACGAGCAGTACTTC. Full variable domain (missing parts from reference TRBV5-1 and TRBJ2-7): KAGVTQTPRYLIKTRGQQVTLSCSPISGHRSVSWYQQTPGQGLQFLFEYFSETQRNKGNFPGRFSGRQFSNSRSEMNVSTLELGDSALYLCASSLGTGGTYEQYFGPGTRLTVT.

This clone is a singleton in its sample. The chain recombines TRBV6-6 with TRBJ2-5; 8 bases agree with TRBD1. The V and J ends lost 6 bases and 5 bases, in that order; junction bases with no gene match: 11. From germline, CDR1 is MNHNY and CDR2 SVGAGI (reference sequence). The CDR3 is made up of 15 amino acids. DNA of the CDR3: TGTGCCAGCAGCTATCCTCAGGGGGCCAGGGAGACCCAGTACTTC. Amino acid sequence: CASSYPQGARETQYF.

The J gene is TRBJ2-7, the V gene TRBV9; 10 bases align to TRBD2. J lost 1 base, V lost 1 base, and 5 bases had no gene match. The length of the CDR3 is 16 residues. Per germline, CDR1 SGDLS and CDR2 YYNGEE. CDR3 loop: CASSVTASGRSYEQYF. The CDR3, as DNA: TGTGCCAGCAGCGTAACGGCTAGCGGGAGATCCTACGAGCAGTACTTC.

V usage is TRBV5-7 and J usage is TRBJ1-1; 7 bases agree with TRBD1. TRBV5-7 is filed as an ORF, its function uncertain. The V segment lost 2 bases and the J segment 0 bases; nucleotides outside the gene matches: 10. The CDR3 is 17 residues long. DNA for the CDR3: TGTGCCAGCAGCTTACCCTTAAACAGGGGAATGAACACTGAAGCTTTCTTT. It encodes CASSLPLNRGMNTEAFF.

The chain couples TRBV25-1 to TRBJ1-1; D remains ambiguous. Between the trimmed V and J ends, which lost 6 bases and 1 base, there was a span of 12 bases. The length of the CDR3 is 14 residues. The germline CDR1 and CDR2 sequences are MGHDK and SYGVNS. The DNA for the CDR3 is TGTGCCAGCAGATATGGAAGCAGGAACACTGAAGCTTTCTTT. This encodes CASRYGSRNTEAFF.

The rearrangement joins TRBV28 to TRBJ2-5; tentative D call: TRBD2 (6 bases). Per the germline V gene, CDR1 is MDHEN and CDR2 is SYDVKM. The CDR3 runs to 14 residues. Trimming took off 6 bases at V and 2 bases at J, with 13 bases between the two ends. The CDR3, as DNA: TGTGCCAGCAGGGAAAGTGGGGGGCAAGAGACCCAGTACTTC. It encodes CASRESGGQETQYF.

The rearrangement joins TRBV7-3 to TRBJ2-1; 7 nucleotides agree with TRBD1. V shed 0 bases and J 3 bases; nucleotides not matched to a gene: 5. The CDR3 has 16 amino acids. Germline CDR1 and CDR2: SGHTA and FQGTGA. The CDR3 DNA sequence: TGTGCCAGCAGCTTAACTATAGGGGGCTACTACAATGAGCAGTTCTTC. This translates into CASSLTIGGYYNEQFF. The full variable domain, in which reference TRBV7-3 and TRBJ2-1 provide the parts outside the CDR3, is GAGVSQTPSNKVTEKGKYVELRCDPISGHTALYWYRQSLGQGPEFLIYFQGTGAADDSGLPNDRFFAVRPEGSVSTLKIQRTERGDSAVYLCASSLTIGGYYNEQFFGPGTRLTVL.

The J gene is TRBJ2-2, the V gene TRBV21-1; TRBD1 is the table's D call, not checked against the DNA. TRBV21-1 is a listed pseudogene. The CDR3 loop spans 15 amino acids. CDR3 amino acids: CASSPRDRDTGELFF. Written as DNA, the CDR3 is TGTGCCAGCAGCCCACGGGACAGGGACACCGGGGAGCTGTTTTTT.

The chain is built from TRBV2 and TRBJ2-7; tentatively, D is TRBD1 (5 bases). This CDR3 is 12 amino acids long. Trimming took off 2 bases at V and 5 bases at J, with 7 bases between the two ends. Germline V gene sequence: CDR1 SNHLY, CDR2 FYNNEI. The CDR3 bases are TGTGCCAGCAGTGAACAGGGCAACGAGCAGTACTTC. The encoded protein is CASSEQGNEQYF.

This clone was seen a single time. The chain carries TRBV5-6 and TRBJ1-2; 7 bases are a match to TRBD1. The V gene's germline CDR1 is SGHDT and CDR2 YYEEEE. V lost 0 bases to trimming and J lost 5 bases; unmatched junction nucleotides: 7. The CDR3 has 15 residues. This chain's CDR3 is CASSLAGDRAYGYTF. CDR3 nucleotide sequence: TGTGCCAGCAGCTTGGCGGGGGACAGAGCGTATGGCTACACCTTC.

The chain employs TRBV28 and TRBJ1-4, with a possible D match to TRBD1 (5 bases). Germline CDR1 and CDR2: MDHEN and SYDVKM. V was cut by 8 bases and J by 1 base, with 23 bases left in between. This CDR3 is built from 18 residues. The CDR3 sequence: CASLGGNKISGTNEKLFF. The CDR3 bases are TGTGCCAGCTTGGGGGGGAACAAGATTAGTGGAACTAATGAAAAACTGTTTTTT.

The DNA for the CDR3 is TGTGCCAGCAGCACACAGGGGGTGGACACAGATACGCAGTATTTT. Translating it yields CASSTQGVDTDTQYF. This rearrangement joins TRBV11-1 to TRBJ2-3; TRBD1 matches 8 bases. There are 15 residues in the CDR3. V trimming: 5 bases; J trimming: 2 bases; junction bases outside the gene matches: 6. CDR1 and CDR2 (germline): SGHAT, FQDESV (reference sequence).

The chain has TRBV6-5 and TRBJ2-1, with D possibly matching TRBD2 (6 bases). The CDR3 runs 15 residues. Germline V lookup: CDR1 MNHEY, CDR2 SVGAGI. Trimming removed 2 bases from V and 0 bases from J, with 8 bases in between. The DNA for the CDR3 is TGTGCCAGCAGTTACCTGACTAGCTCCTACAATGAGCAGTTCTTC. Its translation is CASSYLTSSYNEQFF.

CDR3 protein: CASSLDTSGYTDTQYF. The DNA for the CDR3 is TGCGCCAGCAGCTTGGATACTAGCGGATACACAGATACGCAGTATTTT. The chain combines TRBV5-1 with TRBJ2-3, with 8 bases matching TRBD2. The CDR3 sequence is 16 residues long. Unmatched junction bases numbered 5, after V lost 0 bases and J lost 2 bases. Looked up from germline, CDR1 is SGHRS and CDR2 is YFSETQ.

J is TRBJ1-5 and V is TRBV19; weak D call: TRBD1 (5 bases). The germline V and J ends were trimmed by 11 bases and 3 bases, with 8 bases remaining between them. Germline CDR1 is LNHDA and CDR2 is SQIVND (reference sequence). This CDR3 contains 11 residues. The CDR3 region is CAVGDNQPQHF. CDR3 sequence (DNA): TGTGCCGTGGGGGACAATCAGCCCCAGCATTTT.